This T cell receptor (beta chain) comes out of a study of T cells in Graves' hyperthyroidism and ophthalmopathy. Looking at the study overall: Pretreatment peripheral blood was obtained at initial diagnosis. Study outcomes and limitations: Blood shared most expanded thyroid clonotypes above 0.001.

This clonotype was seen a handful of times. Antigen unknown. Germline values: CDR1 MGHRA, CDR2 YSYEKL. J lost 3 bases, V lost 4 bases, and 9 bases had no gene match. The CDR3 contains 15 residues. Amplification of TCR beta CDR3 regions was performed using RNA transcripts as template. Carried out on the TCR CDR3, a first-round RT-PCR used the HTBI primer set. TCRdb called the multiplex PCR reads again in MiXCR, with one record for every CDR3 protein. The table lists hundreds of thousands of distinct CDR3 sequences, around 15% of them singletons. The V and J genes are TRBV4-1 and TRBJ2-7, with 7 bases fitting TRBD1. The receptor's source is a man aged 18 to 29 with Graves' ophthalmopathy. The sample taken for sequencing was blood. The CDR3 DNA follows: TGCGCCAGCAGCCGGACAGGCGGCGTTAGCTACGAGCAGTACTTC. This translates into CASSRTGGVSYEQYF.